This is a list of T cell receptor beta chains from one sample in a study of radiotherapy plus CTLA-4 blockade in lung cancer. TCRdb's copy holds only in-frame clones and misses some; the assay was immunoSEQ multiplex PCR. Of some 98,000 clones listed, around 83% are singletons. Source: peripheral blood, taken from a patient treated with radiotherapy plus ipilimumab. The receptors here all came from a human donor with non-small cell lung cancer who had a partial response to radiotherapy plus ipilimumab. Each CDR3 is given without its conserved first and last residue. Fields, in order: J gene, D gene, clone size, V gene, CDR3 protein. A D gene is named only where the DNA matches it firmly. Not all rows give a size; the values are once, few, many and, for expanded clones, a class.

>TRBJ2-2|-|-|TRBV27
ASRTARLGIGELF
>TRBJ1-4|-|-|TRBV28
ASSPATNEKLF
>TRBJ2-3|TRBD2|-|TRBV27
ASSLTTSAMDTQY
>TRBJ2-3|TRBD2|-|TRBV5-1
ASSLETSGRTDTQY
>TRBJ1-5|TRBD1|once|TRBV27
ASSLTWDRDQPQH
>TRBJ2-2|TRBD1|-|TRBV11-3
ASSLGGTGNTGELF
>TRBJ2-1|TRBD1|-|TRBV27
ASSWTGGPYNEQF
>TRBJ1-3|-|-|TRBV7-9
ASSLGPGPGNTIY
>TRBJ1-1|-|-|TRBV29-1
SAQAGMNTEAF
>TRBJ1-4|TRBD1|-|TRBV10-2
ASLDRGHNNEKLF
>TRBJ1-1|TRBD1|-|TRBV28
ASRPTGETAEAF
>TRBJ2-7|-|-|TRBV21-1
ASSKVRRAPQASYEQY
>TRBJ1-5|-|few|TRBV4-1
ASSQDGAGIQPQH
>TRBJ2-1|TRBD1|once|TRBV27
ASVGTGVLNEQF
>TRBJ1-4|-|-|TRBV19
ASSNRERLF
>TRBJ2-7|TRBD1|-|TRBV7-2
ASSFRTGDYEQY
>TRBJ1-1|-|-|TRBV30
AWSPSWNTEAF
>TRBJ2-5|TRBD2|-|TRBV28
ASSLSGLAGVRETQY
>TRBJ2-3|TRBD1|few|TRBV5-1
ASSKTGGPDTQY
>TRBJ1-5|TRBD1|-|TRBV5-1
ATRTGRGNQPQH
>TRBJ2-2|-|-|TRBV7-2
ASSQTRTGELF
>TRBJ1-5|-|few|TRBV6-1
ASSDWSGQH
>TRBJ2-1|TRBD2|-|TRBV5-1
ASSQNWASGIGEQF
>TRBJ1-2|-|-|TRBV5-1
ASSLAVGSLAGYT
>TRBJ2-5|TRBD2|-|TRBV6-1
ASNPSGRGETQY
>TRBJ2-7|-|few|TRBV27
ASSRTGSYEQY
>TRBJ2-1|-|-|TRBV5-1
ASSFGAANEQF
>TRBJ1-5|TRBD1|-|TRBV6-5
ASSTTGAQPQH
>TRBJ2-1|TRBD2|-|TRBV18
ASSPAGGTNNEQF
>TRBJ2-1|TRBD2|-|TRBV5-1
ASSAQAGLAGGGREQF
>TRBJ2-3|-|few|TRBV11-1
ASSLGPQGSGY
>TRBJ2-7|-|few|TRBV5-1
AYRGGEQY
>TRBJ2-3|-|once|TRBV5-1
ASSPNPAQWLSTDTQY
>TRBJ2-3|-|-|TRBV25-1
AVNRGTDTQY
>TRBJ2-4|TRBD1|-|TRBV7-8
ASSLARGTGGFIAKNIQY
>TRBJ2-1|TRBD2|few|TRBV4-1
ASSSSPGGMEQF
>TRBJ2-7|TRBD2|-|TRBV5-5
ASSLGLAGGPYEQY
>TRBJ2-1|-|-|TRBV9
ASSDPPLVSSSYNEQF
>TRBJ2-1|TRBD2|-|TRBV28
ASSLPISGSNNEQF
>TRBJ1-2|TRBD1|-|TRBV9
ASSSDGQGPSNYGYT
>TRBJ1-1|-|-|TRBV27
ASSRGGGTGNTEAF
>TRBJ1-5|TRBD1|-|TRBV18
ASSPGTDQPQH
>TRBJ2-5|-|-|TRBV7-6
ASSSGRVMETQY
>TRBJ1-1|-|-|TRBV27
AIRGRGDTEAF
>TRBJ2-2|TRBD2|-|TRBV5-6
ASSSPAGGRAGELF
>TRBJ2-1|-|few|TRBV10-2
ASTRGHEQF
>TRBJ1-5|-|-|TRBV27
ASRRDTNWDQPQH
>TRBJ1-1|-|-|TRBV6-1
ASSEGQRVEAF
>TRBJ1-1|-|-|TRBV28
ASSSQGRTEAF
>TRBJ2-5|TRBD1|-|TRBV7-9
ASTAKGQGLQETQY
>TRBJ1-2|TRBD1|-|TRBV20-1
SARLGGGYT
>TRBJ2-5|-|-|TRBV27
ASSLIGSAPETQY
>TRBJ1-5|-|-|TRBV28
ASSTTDGGNQPQH
>TRBJ2-2|-|-|TRBV19
ASSIALASGELF
>TRBJ2-2|TRBD2|-|TRBV5-4
ASSPGGTTNTGELF
>TRBJ2-1|TRBD2|-|TRBV23-1
ASSCGGGTDEQF
>TRBJ2-1|-|-|TRBV5-6
ASSSFNEQF
>TRBJ1-1|TRBD1|-|TRBV10-3
AISESKQGFTEAF